This TCR beta chain was identified in a study of response to subunit inactivated influenza vaccine. In TCRdb, the RT-PCR reads were re-called with MiXCR into one record per CDR3 protein. The repertoire holds about 500,000 distinct CDR3 sequences, with approximately 17% as singletons. Broader study findings: Authors suggested few new T cells are recruited by each seasonal influenza vaccination.

This clonotype was counted many times. Its antigen remains unknown. V was shortened by 3 bases and J by 9 bases, with 9 bases between the two germline ends. The CDR3 loop spans 12 amino acids. Germline V CDR1 and CDR2: ENHRY, SYGVKD. Source: CD4+ T cells sorted from PBMCs, taken about 24 months after vaccination. This clonotype originated in a man aged 50-75 years who received an inactivated influenza vaccine. The chain is built from TRBV10-3 and TRBJ1-5; D is uncertain. The CDR3 is CAISDEVTPQHF. The CDR3, as DNA: TGTGCCATCAGTGATGAGGTTACGCCCCAGCATTTT.